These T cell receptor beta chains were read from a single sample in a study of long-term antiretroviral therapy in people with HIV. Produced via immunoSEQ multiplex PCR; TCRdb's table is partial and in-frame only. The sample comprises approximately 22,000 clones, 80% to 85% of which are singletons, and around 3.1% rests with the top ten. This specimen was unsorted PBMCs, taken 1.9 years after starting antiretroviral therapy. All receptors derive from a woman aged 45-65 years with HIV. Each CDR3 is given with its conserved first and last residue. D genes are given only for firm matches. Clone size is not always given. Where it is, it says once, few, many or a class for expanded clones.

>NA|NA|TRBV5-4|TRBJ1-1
TGTGCCAGCAGCCCGGGACGGGTGAACACTGAAGCTTTCTTT
CASSPGRVNTEAFF
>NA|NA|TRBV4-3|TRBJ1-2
TGCGCCAGCAGCCAACTACAGGCCTCCTCGTATGGCTACACCTTC
CASSQLQASSYGYTF
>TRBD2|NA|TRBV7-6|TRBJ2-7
TGTGCCAGCAGCTTATCGGGAGGGGGAAAATACGAGCAGTACTTC
CASSLSGGGKYEQYF
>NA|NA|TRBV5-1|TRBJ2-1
TGCGCCAGCAGACTCACCGGGACCGCCTTGAGCCATGAGCAGTTCTTC
CASRLTGTALSHEQFF
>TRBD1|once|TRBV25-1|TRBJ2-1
TGTGCCAGCAGTAGGACAGGGGACGCCAGGAGCAGGCAGTTCTTC
CASSRTGDARSRQFF
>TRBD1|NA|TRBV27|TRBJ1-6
TGTGCCAGCCAGGGACAGGGGCTGGCAAGGTCACCCCTCCACTTT
CASQGQGLARSPLHF
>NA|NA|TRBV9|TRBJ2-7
TGTGCCAGCAGCACGGGGGCTTCCTCCTACGAGCAGTACTTC
CASSTGASSYEQYF
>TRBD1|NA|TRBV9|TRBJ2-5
TGTGCCAGCAGCAGAGGACAGGGAGAGACCCAGTACTTC
CASSRGQGETQYF
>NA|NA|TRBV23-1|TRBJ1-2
TGCGCCAGCAGTCAAAATACGAAAGGGAGGGATGGCTACACCTTC
CASSQNTKGRDGYTF
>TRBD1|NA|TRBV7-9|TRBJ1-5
TGTGCCAGCAGCTTAGCGGCAGGGGGAGGCAATCAGCCCCAGCATTTT
CASSLAAGGGNQPQHF
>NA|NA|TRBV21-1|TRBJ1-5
TGTGCCAGGGACGGACAGCGGGCCAATCAGCCCCAGCATTTT
CARDGQRANQPQHF
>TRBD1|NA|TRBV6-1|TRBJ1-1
TGTGCCAGCAGATACAGGGGGATGAACACTGAAGCTTTCTTT
CASRYRGMNTEAFF
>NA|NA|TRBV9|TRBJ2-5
TGTGCCAGCAGCGTAGGGGGAGGACTCTTGTACTTC
CASSVGGGLLYF
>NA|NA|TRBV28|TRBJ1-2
TGTGCCAGCAGTTGGGGGGAGGGGGATGGCTACACCTTC
CASSWGEGDGYTF
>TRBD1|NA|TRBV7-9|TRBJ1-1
TGTGCCAGCAGCAAGGGACAGCTAACGAACACTGAAGCTTTCTTT
CASSKGQLTNTEAFF
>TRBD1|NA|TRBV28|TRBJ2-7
TGTGCCAGCAGTCCCGGGACAGGGCGGAGGAGAGGGTACGAGCAGTACTTC
CASSPGTGRRRGYEQYF
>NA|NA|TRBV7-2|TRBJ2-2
TGTGCCAGCAGCTTAGACAGGAGAGACGTCGGGGAGCTGTTTTTT
CASSLDRRDVGELFF
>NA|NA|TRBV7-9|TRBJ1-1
TGTGCCAGCAGCTTCCCGAACACTGAAGCTTTCTTT
CASSFPNTEAFF
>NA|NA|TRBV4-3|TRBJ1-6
TGCGCCAGCAGCCAACGCCAGGATGGATCACCCCTCCACTTT
CASSQRQDGSPLHF
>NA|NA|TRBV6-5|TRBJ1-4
TGTGCCAGCAGCCTGGAGGGGGGTGGCGAAAAACTGTTTTTT
CASSLEGGGEKLFF
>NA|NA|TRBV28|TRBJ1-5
TGTGCCAGCAGCTGGACAGCCTACTATAGCAATCAGCCCCAGCATTTT
CASSWTAYYSNQPQHF
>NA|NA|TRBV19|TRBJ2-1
TGTGCCAGCGGGCCAAGGCCCAACAATGAGCAGTTCTTC
CASGPRPNNEQFF
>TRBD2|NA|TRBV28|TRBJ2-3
TGTGCCAGCAACCCATCACTAGCGGGGGGGCAGGTTACGCAGTATTTT
CASNPSLAGGQVTQYF
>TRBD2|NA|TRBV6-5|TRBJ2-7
TGTGCCAGCAGTCTCGCTAGCGGGGGAGCCTACGAGCAGTACTTC
CASSLASGGAYEQYF
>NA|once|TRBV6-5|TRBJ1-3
TGTGCCAGCTCCTCAGGGAGCTCTGGAAACACCATATATTTT
CASSSGSSGNTIYF
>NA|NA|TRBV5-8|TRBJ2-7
TGTGCCAGCAGAGTGCGTTGGAGGGGACGGAACGAGCAGTACTTC
CASRVRWRGRNEQYF
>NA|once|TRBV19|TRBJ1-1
TGTGCCAGTAGTATTTCTCAGGGGCCGGGTACTGAAGCTTTCTTT
CASSISQGPGTEAFF
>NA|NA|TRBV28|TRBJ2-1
TGTGCCAGCAGTTTAGTAGGGGGATATCGGGTAGGCAATGAGCAGTTCTTC
CASSLVGGYRVGNEQFF
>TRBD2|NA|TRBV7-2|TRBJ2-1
TGTGCCAGCAGCTCCCCTAGCGGGTGGTACAATGAGCAGTTCTTC
CASSSPSGWYNEQFF
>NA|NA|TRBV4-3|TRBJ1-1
TGCGCCAGCAGCCAAGGTACAGCGGGGCTGGGCACTGAAGCTTTCTTT
CASSQGTAGLGTEAFF
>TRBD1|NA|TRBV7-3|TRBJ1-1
TGTGCCAGCAGCTTAGGGCCAGGGGGCCTCACTGAAGCTTTCTTT
CASSLGPGGLTEAFF
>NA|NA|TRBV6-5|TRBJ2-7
TGTGCCAGCAGCCAATCGACTAGTCCAACCTACGAGCAGTACTTC
CASSQSTSPTYEQYF